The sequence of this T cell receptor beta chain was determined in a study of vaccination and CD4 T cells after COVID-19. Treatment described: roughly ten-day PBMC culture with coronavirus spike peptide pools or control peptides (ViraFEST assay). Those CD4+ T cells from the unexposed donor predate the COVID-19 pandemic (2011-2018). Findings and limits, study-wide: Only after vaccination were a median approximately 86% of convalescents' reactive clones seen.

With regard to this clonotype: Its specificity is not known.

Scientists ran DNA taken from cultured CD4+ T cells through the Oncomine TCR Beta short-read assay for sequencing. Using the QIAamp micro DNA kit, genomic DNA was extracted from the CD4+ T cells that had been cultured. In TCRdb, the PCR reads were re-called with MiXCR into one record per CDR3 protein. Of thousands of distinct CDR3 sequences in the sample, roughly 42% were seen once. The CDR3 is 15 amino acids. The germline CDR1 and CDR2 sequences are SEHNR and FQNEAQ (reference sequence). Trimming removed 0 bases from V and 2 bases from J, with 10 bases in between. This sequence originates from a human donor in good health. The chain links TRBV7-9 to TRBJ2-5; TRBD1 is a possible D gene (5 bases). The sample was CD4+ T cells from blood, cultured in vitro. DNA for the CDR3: TGTGCCAGCAGCTTAGCGCCCCCAGGGCAAGAGACCCAGTACTTC. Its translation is CASSLAPPGQETQYF. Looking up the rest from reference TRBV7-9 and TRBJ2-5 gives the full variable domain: DTGVSQNPRHKITKRGQNVTFRCDPISEHNRLYWYRQTLGQGPEFLTYFQNEAQLEKSRLLSDRFSAERPKGSFSTLEIQRTEQGDSAMYLCASSLAPPGQETQYFGPGTRLLVL.